These 27 T cell receptor beta chains were all obtained from the same sample, sequenced in a study of T cells in Graves' hyperthyroidism and ophthalmopathy. From RNA transcripts, TCR beta CDR3 regions were amplified. Carried out on the TCR CDR3, a first-round RT-PCR used the HTBI primer set. One entry per CDR3 protein, called by TCRdb with MiXCR from the multiplex PCR reads. The sample lists a few hundred thousand distinct CDR3 sequences; approximately 16% were seen once. Sequencing was performed on blood. These receptor sequences come from a woman between 40 and 50 years old with Graves' ophthalmopathy.

In its sample, this clonotype was seen a few times. The V gene is TRBV12-3 or TRBV12-4, the J gene TRBJ2-1; the match to TRBD1 covers 7 bases. With V trimmed by 6 bases and J by 7 bases, 9 bases remained unmatched. CDR3 length: 14 amino acids. The CDR3 region is CASRTGFGKNEQFF. CDR3 sequence (DNA): TGTGCCAGCAGGACAGGGTTCGGGAAGAATGAGCAGTTCTTC.

This clonotype was counted many times. The genes are TRBV3-1 and TRBJ2-5; D is undetermined. Trimming removed 1 base from V and 2 bases from J, with 5 bases in between. Germline-derived CDR1 and CDR2 are LGHDT and YNNKEL (reference sequence). This CDR3 contains 13 residues. The CDR3 DNA sequence: TGTGCCAGCAGCCAAGTCTTTCAAGAGACCCAGTACTTC. Amino acids: CASSQVFQETQYF.

The sample holds many counts of this clonotype. This sequence joins TRBV3-1 and TRBJ2-7; D is undetermined. There are 16 residues in the CDR3. V lost 0 bases and J 1 base, leaving 13 bases between the germline ends. The germline gives CDR1 LGHDT, CDR2 YNNKEL (reference sequence). CDR3: CASSQEVIDPSYEQYF. The CDR3 DNA is TGTGCCAGCAGCCAAGAGGTTATTGACCCATCCTACGAGCAGTACTTC.

This clonotype was found a few times. The rearrangement joins TRBV29-1 to TRBJ2-7; TRBD2 matches at 8 bases. V lost 0 bases, J lost 4 bases, and 14 bases stayed unmatched. Germline CDR1 SQVTM, CDR2 ANQGSEA. The CDR3 is 17 residues long. The CDR3 is CSVEDRGGGGPTYEQYF. CDR3 nucleotide sequence: TGCAGCGTTGAAGATCGGGGGGGAGGGGGGCCTACTTACGAGCAGTACTTC.

The chain is built from TRBV7-9 and TRBJ1-1, with 9 bases fitting TRBD1. Germline assignment: CDR1 SEHNR and CDR2 FQNEAQ (reference sequence). V gave up 5 bases and J gave up 4 bases; unmatched junction bases: 2. The CDR3 length is 13 residues. The CDR3 DNA reads as TGTGCCAGCAGCATACAGGGGGCCACTGAAGCTTTCTTT. This sequence encodes CASSIQGATEAFF.

The chain combines TRBV7-2 with TRBJ1-5; D remains ambiguous. The CDR3 has 13 residues. Germline CDR1 is SGHTA and CDR2 is FQGNSA. V gave up 3 bases and J gave up 5 bases, with 8 bases separating them. The CDR3 DNA is TGTGCCAGCAGCTTTGAAGGTTATCAGCCCCAGCATTTT. This encodes CASSFEGYQPQHF.

The V call is TRBV20-1, the J call TRBJ2-7, with 8 bases lining up with TRBD1. This CDR3 is 14 amino acids long. V trimming: 3 bases; J trimming: 4 bases; junction bases outside the gene matches: 8. The germline V gene has CDR1 DFQATT and CDR2 SNEGSKA (reference sequence). The CDR3 region is CSASIPGQVYEQYF. The DNA for the CDR3 is TGCAGTGCTAGCATTCCGGGACAGGTTTACGAGCAGTACTTC.

The J gene is TRBJ2-1, the V gene TRBV11-3; D possibly corresponds to TRBD1 (6 bases). There are 15 residues in the CDR3. The V end was cut by 4 bases, the J end by 0 bases, with 10 bases between. The germline V gene encodes CDR1 SGHNT and CDR2 YENEEA. Written as DNA, the CDR3 is TGTGCCAGCAGCTCGGGACATGTCTCCTACAATGAGCAGTTCTTC. It yields the protein CASSSGHVSYNEQFF.

This clonotype was detected only a few times. This chain joins TRBV2 and TRBJ2-1; TRBD2 agrees at 10 bases. Trimming cost V 7 bases and J 8 bases; bases outside gene matches: 8. The CDR3 spans 14 residues. Germline V CDR1 and CDR2: SNHLY, FYNNEI. CDR3 DNA: TGTGCCAGCACGCCTAGCGGGGGTACCCATGAGCAGTTCTTC. Amino acids: CASTPSGGTHEQFF.

The V gene is TRBV6-7, the J gene TRBJ2-5; TRBD2 might be the D (6 bases). TRBV6-7 is filed as an ORF, its function uncertain. V gave up 0 bases and J gave up 4 bases, with 12 bases separating them. This CDR3 comprises 15 residues. The CDR3: CASSYSMRGRETQYF. CDR3 sequence (DNA): TGTGCCAGCAGTTACTCGATGCGGGGCCGAGAGACCCAGTACTTC.

There are many counts of this clonotype. V gene TRBV12-3 or TRBV12-4 combines with J gene TRBJ1-5; D perhaps matches TRBD1 (5 bases). CDR3 length equals 14 residues. V was clipped by 1 base and J by 7 bases, with 11 bases between them. The CDR3 DNA reads as TGTGCCAGCAGTTTAGACCTGGGGGAGCAGCCCCAGCATTTT. Translating it yields CASSLDLGEQPQHF.

The chain couples TRBV27 to TRBJ2-1; D remains ambiguous. CDR3 size: 12 residues. Germline V gene lookup returns CDR1 MNHEY and CDR2 SMNVEV (reference sequence). The V end was cut by 8 bases, the J end by 2 bases, with 7 bases between. For the CDR3, the DNA is TGTGCCAGCTTCATGCCCTACAATGAGCAGTTCTTC. This sequence encodes CASFMPYNEQFF.

The rearrangement uses TRBV29-1 and TRBJ1-1; 7 bases map to TRBD1. Per germline, CDR1 SQVTM and CDR2 ANQGSEA. This CDR3 is built from 12 residues. Germline trimming cut 1 base from V and 8 bases from J; bases unmatched to any gene: 4. This CDR3 is CSVEGGGREAFF. CDR3 nucleotide sequence: TGCAGCGTTGAAGGAGGGGGCAGAGAAGCTTTCTTT.

This clonotype was found a few times. The chain combines TRBV3-1 with TRBJ1-5; D perhaps matches TRBD1 (6 bases). This CDR3 is 15 amino acids long. V lost 3 bases and J 6 bases, leaving 15 bases between the germline ends. Germline lookup yields CDR1 LGHDT and CDR2 YNNKEL (reference sequence). CDR3 nucleotides: TGTGCCAGCAGCCATGGTCAGGGGTCAGGTCAGCCCCAGCATTTT. Protein product: CASSHGQGSGQPQHF.

This clonotype has a count of ten or more. The chain is built from TRBV11-2 and TRBJ2-3; D unclear. V was pared by 2 bases and J by 3 bases, with 15 bases between. Germline CDR1 reads SGHAT; CDR2 reads FQNNGV. The CDR3 spans 16 residues. CDR3 protein: CASSLTISLGTDTQYF. The CDR3 DNA follows: TGTGCCAGCAGCTTAACTATCAGTTTGGGGACAGATACGCAGTATTTT.

This clonotype appeared many times. This chain links TRBV20-1 with TRBJ2-3; TRBD2 matches 8 bases. The length of the CDR3 is 15 residues. With 0 bases clipped from V and 5 bases from J, the junction kept 7 bases outside the gene matches. Germline CDR1 and CDR2: DFQATT and SNEGSKA (reference sequence). CDR3 bases: TGCAGTGCTAGAGATAGAGCGGGAGCGAGAGATACGCAGTATTTT. It specifies CSARDRAGARDTQYF.

For this clonotype: This may arise from a read error, as a much more abundant clone is one base away. The CDR3 nucleotides are TGTGCCAGCTCACCAATGCCACGAGAGACCCAGTACTTC. It is translated as CASSPMPRETQYF. This chain uses TRBV18 with TRBJ2-5; D call uncertain. V lost 2 bases, J lost 4 bases, and 8 bases lay in between. Germline-derived CDR1 and CDR2 are KGHSH and LQKENI. The CDR3 runs to 13 residues.

The gene calls are TRBV10-1 and TRBJ2-5; maybe TRBD2 (6 bases). V gave up 3 bases and J gave up 5 bases, with 10 bases separating them. The CDR3 loop spans 13 amino acids. Germline V gene sequence: CDR1 WNHNN, CDR2 SYGVQD (reference sequence). The CDR3 DNA reads as TGCGCCAGCAGTGACGCGGGGCCGGAGACCCAGTACTTC. This gives the protein CASSDAGPETQYF.

This clonotype was found a few times. The V gene is TRBV29-1, the J gene TRBJ2-1; the match to TRBD2 covers 10 bases. The CDR3 loop spans 14 amino acids. Germline V gene lookup returns CDR1 SQVTM and CDR2 ANQGSEA. Trimming at V came to 7 bases and at J to 5 bases, leaving 8 bases not matched to a gene. The CDR3 reads CSAEGTSADNEQFF. CDR3 nucleotide sequence: TGCAGCGCCGAGGGGACTAGCGCTGACAATGAGCAGTTCTTC.

This sequence joins TRBV7-9 and TRBJ2-7; TRBD1 matches at 7 bases. Looked up from germline, CDR1 is SEHNR and CDR2 is FQNEAQ (reference sequence). CDR3 length: 15 amino acids. Germline trimming cut 2 bases from V and 3 bases from J; bases unmatched to any gene: 7. The CDR3 loop is CASSLMTGRVYEQYF. CDR3 nucleotide sequence: TGTGCCAGCAGCTTAATGACAGGGAGAGTCTACGAGCAGTACTTC. The full variable domain, completed using reference TRBV7-9 and TRBJ2-7, is DTGVSQNPRHKITKRGQNVTFRCDPISEHNRLYWYRQTLGQGPEFLTYFQNEAQLEKSRLLSDRFSAERPKGSFSTLEIQRTEQGDSAMYLCASSLMTGRVYEQYFGPGTRLTVT.

In its sample, this clonotype was seen a few times. This chain joins TRBV10-3 and TRBJ2-3, with a tentative D call TRBD2 (6 bases). Germline CDR1 and CDR2: ENHRY and SYGVKD. There are 14 residues in the CDR3. The germline V and J ends were trimmed by 2 bases and 4 bases, with 10 bases remaining between them. CDR3 protein: CAISEDSGADTQYF. The CDR3 DNA is TGTGCCATCAGTGAGGATTCGGGGGCAGATACGCAGTATTTT.

This clonotype was seen a few times. The rearrangement links TRBV20-1 to TRBJ2-3, with TRBD1 matching over 7 bases. V was pared by 3 bases and J by 5 bases, with 8 bases of the junction left unmatched. This CDR3 is 14 amino acids long. Germline V gene sequence: CDR1 DFQATT, CDR2 SNEGSKA (reference sequence). The CDR3 nucleotides are TGCAGTGCTAGTGAGCGGACAGGTGGAGATACGCAGTATTTT. Translated, it gives CSASERTGGDTQYF.

The count of this clonotype is one. Germline and junction disagree at one end, which may indicate a read error. The J gene is TRBJ1-4, the V gene TRBV12-3 or TRBV12-4; 8 positions match TRBD1. CDR3 length: 15 amino acids. The CDR3 sequence is CASTRDRPFNEKLFF. CDR3 sequence (DNA): TGTGCCAGCACCCGGGACAGGCCGTTTAATGAGAAACTGTTTTTT.

The genes are TRBV20-1 and TRBJ1-6; no clear D. Per the germline V gene, CDR1 is DFQATT and CDR2 is SNEGSKA (reference sequence). The germline V and J ends were trimmed by 6 bases and 7 bases, with 13 bases remaining between them. The CDR3 is 13 amino acids. The CDR3 loop reads CSASRSRNSPLHF. The CDR3 nucleotides are TGCAGTGCATCCCGAAGCAGGAATTCACCCCTCCACTTT.

This clonotype was counted ten times or more. The chain joins TRBV11-2 to TRBJ1-1; D is unresolved. Trimming removed 2 bases from V and 0 bases from J, with 4 bases in between. CDR3 size: 13 residues. Germline V gene data show CDR1 as SGHAT and CDR2 as FQNNGV. In nucleotides, the CDR3 is TGTGCCAGCAGCTTATGGCTGAACACTGAAGCTTTCTTT. Translating it yields CASSLWLNTEAFF.

The V gene is TRBV7-9, the J gene TRBJ2-7; D unclear. The germline gives CDR1 SEHNR, CDR2 FQNEAQ (reference sequence). V gave up 5 bases and J gave up 0 bases, with 8 bases separating them. The CDR3 extends over 13 amino acids. The DNA of the CDR3 is TGTGCCAGCAGCGGTCCTCGCTCCTACGAGCAGTACTTC. Translation: CASSGPRSYEQYF.

This clonotype was detected a few times. The chain employs TRBV30 and TRBJ2-1; D unresolved. CDR1 GTSNPN and CDR2 SVGIG come from the germline V gene (reference sequence). CDR3 length equals 12 residues. V shed 1 base and J shed 8 bases, with 9 bases lying between them. CDR3: CAWSALADEQFF. CDR3 DNA sequence: TGTGCCTGGAGTGCCTTAGCAGATGAGCAGTTCTTC.